The source of this TCR beta chain is a study of blood T cell repertoires in COVID-19. Study-level background: T cells, B-cell-depleted T cells, or PBMCs provided the cDNA or gDNA that served as material.

As originally analysed: For nucleated cells, counts were estimated from reference gene primer amplification. Clones were read by immunoSEQ multiplex PCR, and TCRdb kept only the in-frame ones, dropping some. The DNA gave D and trimming, while V, J and clone size come from that table. The table includes over 120,000 clones, about four fifths detected once. Germline lookup yields CDR1 LNHDA and CDR2 SQIVND (reference sequence). J lost 1 base, V lost 7 bases, and 15 bases had no gene match. The CDR3 spans 17 residues. A single count supports this clone. This TCR came from a woman older than 75 with acute or convalescent COVID-19. The chain couples TRBV19 to TRBJ1-1; TRBD1 matches 7 bases. Specimen: peripheral blood. The chain's CDR3 is CASIRREPGQENTEAFF. In nucleotides, the CDR3 is TGTGCCAGTATAAGGAGGGAGCCCGGACAGGAGAACACTGAAGCTTTCTTT.